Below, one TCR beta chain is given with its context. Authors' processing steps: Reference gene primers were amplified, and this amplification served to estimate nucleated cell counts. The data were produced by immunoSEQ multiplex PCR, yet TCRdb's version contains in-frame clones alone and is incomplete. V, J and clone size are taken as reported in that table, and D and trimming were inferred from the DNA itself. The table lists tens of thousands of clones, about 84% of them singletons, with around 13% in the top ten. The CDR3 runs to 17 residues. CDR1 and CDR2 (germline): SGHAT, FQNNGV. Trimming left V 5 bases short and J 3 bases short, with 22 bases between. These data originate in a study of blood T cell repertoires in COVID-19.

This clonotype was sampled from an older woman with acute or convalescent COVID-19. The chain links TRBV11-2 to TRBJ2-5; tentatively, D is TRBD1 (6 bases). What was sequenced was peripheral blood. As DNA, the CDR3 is TGTGCCAGCAGCCCAAGCCAAACGGGACACCCAAAAGAGACCCAGTACTTC. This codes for CASSPSQTGHPKETQYF.